This T cell receptor (beta chain) came from a study of blood T cells in healthy people across ages. Study results and caveats: Higher diversity and more naive CD4+ cells were features of long-lived donors, compared to aged donors.

The authors drew about 9.9 milliliters of peripheral blood from each donor. This clonotype was recorded once. Its antigen is currently unknown. There are 12 residues in the CDR3. The germline V and J ends were trimmed by 8 bases and 0 bases, with 7 bases remaining between them. Germline loops: CDR1 MDHEN, CDR2 SYDVKM. Using a J-beta primer mix together with a sample-barcoded 5' primer, a second PCR was run for roughly 6 to 12 cycles. TCRdb analysed the 5' RACE reads with MiXCR anew, one entry per CDR3 protein. The sample holds roughly 790,000 distinct CDR3 sequences; 43% are singletons and the top ten take 20% to 25%.

The TCR was taken from a woman aged 60-70 years in good health. What was sequenced was blood. The V gene is TRBV28, the J gene TRBJ1-2; D not resolved. CDR3 DNA: TGTGCCAGCCAGATGGCTAACTATGGCTACACCTTC. It specifies CASQMANYGYTF.